This TCR beta chain was sequenced in a study of shared clonotypes between healthy human individuals. Study-level background: Plates per donor: three CD4 naive, three CD4 memory, two CD8 naive, one CD8 memory.

Some clones are missing from TCRdb's copy, which holds only in-frame ones; the method was immunoSEQ multiplex PCR. The top ten hold under 0.15% of the sample, which has more than 2 million clones, approximately 95% seen once. Unmatched junction bases numbered 6, after V lost 8 bases and J lost 3 bases. Germline CDR1 reads MDHEN; CDR2 reads SYDVKM. The CDR3 has 14 amino acids. Everyone who donated was a Caucasian adult who lived in Nashville, Tennessee. Overall study results and limits: Naive subsets typically showed greater estimated richness than memory subsets.

As to this clone: Its cognate antigen is unknown.

This TCR derives from a man aged 18 to 29 in good health. V usage is TRBV28 and J usage is TRBJ1-5; 8 bases match TRBD1. The sequencing input was naive CD4+ T cells sorted from blood. Subset given: CD45RA+ positively selected. CDR3 sequence: CASGGTGNNQPQHF. CDR3 nucleotides: TGTGCCAGCGGGGGGACAGGAAACAATCAGCCCCAGCATTTT.